A single T cell receptor beta chain is shown here with its context. Its antigen is undetermined. The data are from a study of OX40 agonist ivuxolimab in advanced cancers. Study context: Prior anti-PD-1, anti-PD-L1 or anti-CTLA-4 therapy did not bar entry, and more than 35% had some. Findings of the study overall: In CD8+ T cells, expanded clones were on average more numerous than in CD4+.

Sequenced by immunoSEQ multiplex PCR; TCRdb stores in-frame clones only, minus some. The sample carries about 94,000 clones, around 86% recorded once. The V gene's germline CDR1 is MRHNA and CDR2 SNTAGT. CDR3 length: 17 amino acids. Trimming took 5 bases from V and 5 from J; bases not matched to a gene: 14. V and J are TRBV6-4 and TRBJ2-5, with 10 positions matching TRBD2. The TCR sequence derives from an adult with an advanced solid tumor such as melanoma, head and neck, liver or kidney cancer. This sample comprised CD4+ or CD8+ T cells sorted from blood, obtained in a trial of the OX40 agonist ivuxolimab. CDR3 amino acids: CASSPNHRAGGPETQYF. CDR3 in DNA: TGTGCCAGCAGTCCCAACCACCGAGCGGGGGGGCCGGAGACCCAGTACTTC.